This T cell receptor (beta chain) was documented in a study of cytomegalovirus exposure and HLA in healthy donors. The germline V gene has CDR1 SGHVS and CDR2 FQNEAQ. CDR3 size: 18 residues. V lost 0 bases and J lost 0; bases outside the gene matches: 7. The study, taken as a whole, reports: Overall, around 160 TCR beta chains were annotated as cytomegalovirus-associated. Highly shared sequence variants in one cluster were likely a sequencing artifact.

As concerns this clone: Antigen: not known.

A multiplex PCR was run with 60 Vbeta primers and 13 Jbeta primers. Libraries were prepared by immunoSEQ multiplex PCR; TCRdb keeps only in-frame clonotypes and omits some of them. Of approximately 150,000 clones in the sample, under 80% were seen once. The gene calls are TRBV7-8 and TRBJ1-4, with 7 bases matching TRBD1. The sequenced sample was PBMCs. The receptor was isolated from a man aged 35 to 55 in good health and CMV-seronegative. The CDR3 DNA reads as TGTGCCAGCAGCTTAGCTGGAGACAGGGACGCAACTAATGAAAAACTGTTTTTT. It yields the protein CASSLAGDRDATNEKLFF.